These T cell receptor beta chains were read from a single sample in a study of regulatory T cells in long-lasting Graves disease. TCRdb passed the multiplex PCR reads through MiXCR, listing each CDR3 protein once. Of almost 450,000 distinct CDR3 sequences in the sample, approximately 16% were seen once. Separately, the same data were catalogued under a study of T cells in Graves' hyperthyroidism and ophthalmopathy.

The material was peripheral blood mononuclear cells (PBMCs), obtained at new diagnosis, from a patient treated with antithyroid drugs. Source of these receptors: a woman in her twenties or thirties with Graves disease. Each CDR3 is given with its conserved first and last residue. The D gene is left open where the match is weak. The size field is filled for only some rows; it gives once, few, many or a size class.

DNA: TGTGCCAGCGTCCCCAGCGGGAGTGCCTACAATGAGCAGTTCTTC; CDR3: CASVPSGSAYNEQFF; V: TRBV9; D: TRBD2; size: once; J: TRBJ2-1; length: 15
DNA: TGTGCCAGCAGCCAAGATTCGTCCGGACTAGCACATGAGCAGTTCTTC; CDR3: CASSQDSSGLAHEQFF; V: TRBV3-1; D: TRBD2; size: many; J: TRBJ2-1; length: 16
DNA: TGTGCCATCAGTCGACAGTCTTCAAGCCCTGAAAATGGCTACACCTTC; CDR3: CAISRQSSSPENGYTF; V: TRBV10-3; D: NA; size: NA; J: TRBJ1-2; length: 16
DNA: TGTGCCAGCAGTGACAGGGGGCTAAGGGAGCTGTTTTTT; CDR3: CASSDRGLRELFF; V: TRBV2; D: TRBD1; size: many; J: TRBJ2-2; length: 13
DNA: TGTGCCAGCAGCCGGCCGGGACTAGCGGAACAAGAGACCCAGTACTTC; CDR3: CASSRPGLAEQETQYF; V: TRBV7-9; D: TRBD2; size: many; J: TRBJ2-5; length: 16
DNA: TGTACCAGCAGTCTCACCAACGAGCAGTACTTC; CDR3: CTSSLTNEQYF; V: TRBV12-3/TRBV12-4; D: NA; size: NA; J: TRBJ2-7; length: 11
DNA: TGTGCCACCAGTGACTCGAGCAATCAGCCCCAGCATTTT; CDR3: CATSDSSNQPQHF; V: TRBV24-1; D: NA; size: NA; J: TRBJ1-5; length: 13
DNA: TGTGCCAGCAGCTTAGACGAAGGGGTCCGGCGAAGCGAGCAGTACTTC; CDR3: CASSLDEGVRRSEQYF; V: TRBV11-2; D: NA; size: many; J: TRBJ2-7; length: 16
DNA: TGTGCCAGCAGCCTGTCGATTAGAGAGACCCAGTACTTC; CDR3: CASSLSIRETQYF; V: TRBV3-1; D: NA; size: many; J: TRBJ2-5; length: 13
DNA: TGTGCCAGCAGGCTAACAGGGGGCGGATATGGCTACACCTTC; CDR3: CASRLTGGGYGYTF; V: TRBV12-3/TRBV12-4; D: TRBD1; size: NA; J: TRBJ1-2; length: 14
DNA: TGTGCCAGCAGCTTCGCAGACCTTCTTCTAGCGGGACAGCAGTTCTTC; CDR3: CASSFADLLLAGQQFF; V: TRBV11-2; D: TRBD2; size: many; J: TRBJ2-1; length: 16
DNA: TGTGCCAGCAGTCAACAGGGACCCACCGGGGAGCTGTTTTTT; CDR3: CASSQQGPTGELFF; V: TRBV6-1; D: NA; size: NA; J: TRBJ2-2; length: 14
DNA: TGTGCCAGCAGACGACTGAACACCGGGGAGCTGTTTTTT; CDR3: CASRRLNTGELFF; V: TRBV2; D: NA; size: many; J: TRBJ2-2; length: 13
DNA: TGCAGTGCTAGAGATTACGGACTAGCGGATAATGAGCAGTTCTTC; CDR3: CSARDYGLADNEQFF; V: TRBV20-1; D: TRBD2; size: few; J: TRBJ2-1; length: 15
DNA: TGCGCCAGCAGCCAAAACCTAGCCTATGAGCAGTTCTTC; CDR3: CASSQNLAYEQFF; V: TRBV4-1; D: NA; size: many; J: TRBJ2-1; length: 13
DNA: TGTGCCAGCAGCCTTAAAACGGGACCGCTTTATGAGCAGTTCTTC; CDR3: CASSLKTGPLYEQFF; V: TRBV7-9; D: NA; size: many; J: TRBJ2-1; length: 15
DNA: TGCGCCAGCAGCTTGGGCGGCTGGGGCGATCTCTACGAGCAGTACTTC; CDR3: CASSLGGWGDLYEQYF; V: TRBV5-1; D: NA; size: many; J: TRBJ2-7; length: 16
DNA: TGTGCCAGCAGCTTTCCGGCAAACTTGAACACTGAAGCTTTCTTT; CDR3: CASSFPANLNTEAFF; V: TRBV5-6; D: NA; size: many; J: TRBJ1-1; length: 15
DNA: TGTGCCAGCAGAGTAGTTGGGAGCGGTACTTACAATGAGCAGTTCTTC; CDR3: CASRVVGSGTYNEQFF; V: TRBV6-1; D: NA; size: many; J: TRBJ2-1; length: 16
DNA: TGTGCCAGCAGCGCTCGGGACAGACGTTATAGCAATCAGCCCCAGCATTTT; CDR3: CASSARDRRYSNQPQHF; V: TRBV7-8; D: TRBD1; size: many; J: TRBJ1-5; length: 17
DNA: TGTGCCAGCAGTCGAAACCGTATAGCGGGAGGGTTCTACGAGCAGTACTTC; CDR3: CASSRNRIAGGFYEQYF; V: TRBV6-1; D: TRBD2; size: many; J: TRBJ2-7; length: 17
DNA: TGTGCCATCAGTGAGTGGTACACAACTAACTATGGCTACACCTTC; CDR3: CAISEWYTTNYGYTF; V: TRBV10-3; D: NA; size: few; J: TRBJ1-2; length: 15
DNA: TGTGCCAGCAGCCAACCAGGCTCTGGGGCCAACGTCCTGACTTTC; CDR3: CASSQPGSGANVLTF; V: TRBV14; D: NA; size: NA; J: TRBJ2-6; length: 15
DNA: TGTGCCAGCAGCCGGCCCGGGACAGGGGCAAACACCATATATTTT; CDR3: CASSRPGTGANTIYF; V: TRBV11-2; D: TRBD1; size: many; J: TRBJ1-3; length: 15
DNA: TGTGCCAGCAGCTTAGCGAGTAGCATCTACGAGCAGTACTTC; CDR3: CASSLASSIYEQYF; V: TRBV13; D: NA; size: many; J: TRBJ2-7; length: 14
DNA: TGCAGTGCTTCAGCGGAGAACACCGGGGAGCTGTTTTTT; CDR3: CSASAENTGELFF; V: TRBV20-1; D: NA; size: NA; J: TRBJ2-2; length: 13
DNA: TGTGCCAGTAGTATTTGGGTAGCCGATGAGCAGTTCTTC; CDR3: CASSIWVADEQFF; V: TRBV19; D: NA; size: few; J: TRBJ2-1; length: 13
DNA: TGTGCCAGCAATCAGGTAGCTACGCAGTATTTT; CDR3: CASNQVATQYF; V: TRBV6-1; D: NA; size: many; J: TRBJ2-3; length: 11
DNA: TGTGCCAGCAGAGCGACAGGGGGCCGTCAGCCCCAGCATTTT; CDR3: CASRATGGRQPQHF; V: TRBV6-1; D: TRBD1; size: NA; J: TRBJ1-5; length: 14
DNA: TGTGCCAGCAGCCCGCAGAGGAACCAAGGAACCCAGTACTTC; CDR3: CASSPQRNQGTQYF; V: TRBV7-6; D: NA; size: few; J: TRBJ2-5; length: 14
DNA: TGCGCCAGCAGCCTCCTCCGGGACTACCTGTACAATGAGCAGTTCTTC; CDR3: CASSLLRDYLYNEQFF; V: TRBV4-3; D: TRBD2; size: NA; J: TRBJ2-1; length: 16
DNA: TGTGCCACACGGGGACTAGCGGAAGAGACCCAGTACTTC; CDR3: CATRGLAEETQYF; V: TRBV6-1; D: TRBD2; size: NA; J: TRBJ2-5; length: 13
DNA: TGTGCCAGCAGTTTGCCGGTAAGGCTCGCAGGACAGTTCGATTCACCCCTCCACTTT; CDR3: CASSLPVRLAGQFDSPLHF; V: TRBV27; D: NA; size: few; J: TRBJ1-6; length: 19
DNA: TGTGCCAGCAGCTTAGGTCGTGGGACTGGAGACCAGTTCTTC; CDR3: CASSLGRGTGDQFF; V: TRBV11-3; D: NA; size: many; J: TRBJ2-1; length: 14
DNA: TGTGCCAGCAGCCCACCCCCTGTCCTCGAGCAGTACTTC; CDR3: CASSPPPVLEQYF; V: TRBV7-2; D: NA; size: many; J: TRBJ2-7; length: 13
DNA: TGCAGTGCTAGAGATCAAAGTGGGACTAGCGGGTACAATGAGCAGTTCTTC; CDR3: CSARDQSGTSGYNEQFF; V: TRBV20-1; D: TRBD2; size: many; J: TRBJ2-1; length: 17